This TCR beta chain comes out of a study of T cell responses to AZD1222 COVID-19 vaccine. Study observations and caveats: Reports say nearly half of spike-specific TCRs go after unmutated variant regions. Without day 14 samples, only post-peak T cell repertoires were studied.

Sequencing was performed with immunoSEQ multiplex PCR; in TCRdb, only in-frame clones are kept and a portion is missing. The data contain 120,000 or so clones, 90% of them singletons. On this clone: Antigen unknown.

From germline, CDR1 is SGDLS and CDR2 YYNGEE. CDR3 size: 16 residues. V was clipped by 0 bases and J by 8 bases; unmatched bases: 7. The sequences come from peripheral blood, collected on day 0 of AZD1222 vaccination. The TCR comes from an adult in good health. The rearrangement uses TRBV9 and TRBJ2-2; 10 nucleotides line up with TRBD2. CDR3 region: CASSVALAGVEGELFF. DNA for the CDR3: TGTGCCAGCAGCGTAGCCCTAGCGGGAGTTGAAGGGGAGCTGTTTTTT.